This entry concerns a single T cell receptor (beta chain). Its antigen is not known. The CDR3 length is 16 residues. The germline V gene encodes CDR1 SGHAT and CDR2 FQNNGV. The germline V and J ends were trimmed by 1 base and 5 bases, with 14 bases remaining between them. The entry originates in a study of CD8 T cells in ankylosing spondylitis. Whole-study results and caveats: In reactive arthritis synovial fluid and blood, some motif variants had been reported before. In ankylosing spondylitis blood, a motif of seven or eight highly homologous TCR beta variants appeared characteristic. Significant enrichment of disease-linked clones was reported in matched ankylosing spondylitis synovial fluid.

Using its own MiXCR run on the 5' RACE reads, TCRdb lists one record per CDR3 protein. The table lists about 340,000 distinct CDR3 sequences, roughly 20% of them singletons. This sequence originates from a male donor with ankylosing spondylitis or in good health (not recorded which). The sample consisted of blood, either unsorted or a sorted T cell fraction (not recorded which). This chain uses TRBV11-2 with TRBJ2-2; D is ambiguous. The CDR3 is CASSLVPPERTGELFF. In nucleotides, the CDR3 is TGTGCCAGCAGCTTAGTTCCCCCCGAAAGGACCGGGGAGCTGTTTTTT.